A single sample is the source of the 27 T cell receptor beta chains below, sequenced in a study of control samples from healthy donors and cancer patients. The protocol was immunoSEQ multiplex PCR, while the TCRdb copy is restricted to in-frame clones and leaves out a portion. The table shows 140,000 or so clones, with more than 85% occurring only once. Sequenced material: blood. The origin of the receptors is a man aged 25 to 45 in good health.

This sequence joins TRBV3-1 (or the pseudogene TRBV3-2) and TRBJ1-6; tentatively, D is TRBD1 (6 bases). The CDR3 has 19 amino acids. V gave up 2 bases and J gave up 0 bases, with 17 bases separating them. Germline V lookup: CDR1 LGHDT, CDR2 YNNKEL (reference sequence). CDR3 bases: TGTGCCAGCAGCCAACCTACGACAGGTGGAAGCTCCTATAATTCACCCCTCCACTTT. Amino acids: CASSQPTTGGSSYNSPLHF.

V and J are TRBV5-8 and TRBJ2-7; D call uncertain. Germline lookup yields CDR1 SGHTS and CDR2 YDEGEE. This CDR3 is built from 14 residues. Trimming removed 0 bases from V and 7 bases from J, with 14 bases in between. The CDR3 coding sequence is TGTGCCAGCAGCTTGGGGGATCTTCGCGAAGAGCAGTACTTC. Protein sequence: CASSLGDLREEQYF.

The rearrangement joins TRBV6-5 to TRBJ1-2; TRBD1 might be the D (5 bases). Germline loops: CDR1 MNHEY, CDR2 SVGAGI. The CDR3 runs 13 residues. With 6 bases removed from V and 2 bases from J, the gap between germline ends came to 10 bases. The CDR3 nucleotides read TGTGCCAGCAGCTGGGGGATAAACTATGGCTACACCTTC. Translation gives CASSWGINYGYTF.

The genes are TRBV7-2 and TRBJ2-7; TRBD1 matches 9 bases. V lost 3 bases and J lost 3; bases outside the gene matches: 3. Germline CDR1 reads SGHTA; CDR2 reads FQGNSA. The CDR3 contains 14 residues. CDR3 sequence: CASSFGTGNYEQYF. Here the CDR3 DNA reads TGTGCCAGCAGCTTCGGGACAGGGAACTACGAGCAGTACTTC.

The V call is TRBV9, the J call TRBJ2-1, with 8 nucleotides matching TRBD2. Germline loops: CDR1 SGDLS, CDR2 YYNGEE. V was clipped by 7 bases and J by 5 bases; unmatched bases: 5. The CDR3 has 13 amino acids. The CDR3 nucleotides read TGTGCCAGCGGTCTAGCGGGTGACAATGAGCAGTTCTTC. It codes for CASGLAGDNEQFF.

The table lists this clone with a few counts. This rearrangement joins TRBV6-1 to TRBJ2-7; the D is unclear. V lost 2 bases, J lost 1 base, and 12 bases lay in between. The CDR3 loop spans 15 amino acids. Germline V gene data show CDR1 as MNHNS and CDR2 as SASEGT. CDR3 sequence: CASSEKAENSYEQYF. CDR3 in DNA: TGTGCCAGCAGTGAAAAGGCGGAGAATTCCTACGAGCAGTACTTC.

V usage is TRBV27 and J usage is TRBJ1-1; a weak D match, TRBD1 (6 bases). Germline CDR1 MNHEY, CDR2 SMNVEV (reference sequence). The CDR3 has 15 amino acids. V was cut by 3 bases and J by 0 bases, with 11 bases left in between. The CDR3 nucleotides read TGTGCCAGCAGTTTCTTGGGACAAGTGAACACTGAAGCTTTCTTT. Its translation: CASSFLGQVNTEAFF.

The chain recombines TRBV5-4 with TRBJ1-1; D unclear. The CDR3 is 15 amino acids. CDR1 and CDR2 from the germline V gene are SGHNT and YYREEE (reference sequence). V lost 0 bases, J lost 1 base, and 10 bases lay in between. The CDR3 DNA reads as TGTGCCAGCAGCTTGGCCGGGCTACGGAACACTGAAGCTTTCTTT. Protein: CASSLAGLRNTEAFF.

The gene calls are TRBV5-1 and TRBJ2-3, with 7 bases aligning to TRBD1. Germline-derived CDR1 and CDR2 are SGHRS and YFSETQ. V trimming: 0 bases; J trimming: 6 bases; junction bases outside the gene matches: 4. This CDR3 contains 14 residues. CDR3 sequence (DNA): TGCGCCAGCAGCTTGGGACAGGGACATGATACGCAGTATTTT. Residues: CASSLGQGHDTQYF.

The table lists this clone with a count of one. The gene calls are TRBV15 and TRBJ2-3, with a possible D match to TRBD1 (7 bases). The V and J ends lost 1 base and 3 bases respectively, with 11 bases between them. CDR1 is LNHNV, CDR2 YYDKDF, per germline (reference sequence). The CDR3 runs 15 residues. This CDR3 is CATSRGPGGTDTQYF. The CDR3 DNA reads TGTGCCACCAGCAGAGGCCCAGGGGGGACAGATACGCAGTATTTT.

This chain uses TRBV5-1 with TRBJ2-6; no firm D call. This CDR3 spans 20 amino acids. The germline CDR1 and CDR2 sequences are SGHRS and YFSETQ. Trimming left V 0 bases short and J 0 bases short, with 19 bases between. The CDR3 reads CASSLDRPYAISSGANVLTF. The CDR3 DNA follows: TGCGCCAGCAGCTTGGATCGCCCCTATGCCATTTCCTCTGGGGCCAACGTCCTGACTTTC.

V is TRBV28 and J is TRBJ2-7; D may match TRBD1 or TRBD2 (6 bases each). The V and J ends lost 2 bases and 5 bases respectively, with 13 bases between them. In germline, CDR1 is MDHEN, CDR2 SYDVKM. The CDR3 extends over 14 amino acids. The CDR3 sequence is CASSLDGGPDEQYF. Here the CDR3 DNA reads TGTGCCAGCAGTTTAGACGGGGGCCCGGACGAGCAGTACTTC.

This clone has just one count. The rearrangement uses TRBV4-1 and TRBJ2-7; D is possibly TRBD2 (5 bases). The germline V and J ends were trimmed by 8 bases and 1 base, with 12 bases remaining between them. The CDR3 loop spans 13 amino acids. Germline V gene sequence: CDR1 MGHRA, CDR2 YSYEKL. In nucleotides, the CDR3 is TGCGCCAGCGCCGCGGGCCGTTCCTACGAGCAGTACTTC. Amino acid sequence: CASAAGRSYEQYF.

V is TRBV7-3 and J is TRBJ1-4; TRBD1 is a possible D gene (5 bases). The V end was cut by 4 bases, the J end by 3 bases, with 12 bases between. The CDR3 spans 15 residues. The V gene's germline CDR1 is SGHTA and CDR2 FQGTGA. DNA of the CDR3: TGTGCCAGCAGCTCCCTTGGGGCCCCTAATGAAAAACTGTTTTTT. Translating gives CASSSLGAPNEKLFF.

The CDR3 reads CASGQGQREAFF. The CDR3 DNA sequence: TGTGCTAGTGGCCAGGGACAGAGAGAAGCTTTCTTT. V and J are TRBV12-5 and TRBJ1-1, with 7 bases aligning to TRBD1. CDR1 LGHNT and CDR2 FRNRAP come from the germline V gene. The CDR3 loop spans 12 amino acids. The trim removed 6 bases at V and 8 bases at J, leaving 6 bases unmatched.

This clone has just one count. The chain uses TRBV7-9 and TRBJ1-2; unclear D gene. The CDR3 has 15 residues. Germline values: CDR1 SEHNR, CDR2 FQNEAQ (reference sequence). Trimming left V 2 bases short and J 2 bases short, with 12 bases between. CDR3 protein: CASSLITKENYGYTF. The CDR3 DNA reads TGTGCCAGCAGCTTAATCACCAAAGAGAACTATGGCTACACCTTC.

V usage is TRBV19 and J usage is TRBJ2-3, with a weak D call TRBD2 (5 bases). This CDR3 region has 14 residues. Trimming left V 3 bases short and J 5 bases short, with 12 bases between. Germline loops: CDR1 LNHDA, CDR2 SQIVND (reference sequence). The CDR3 reads CASSMDFLRDTQYF. The CDR3 nucleotides read TGTGCCAGTAGTATGGACTTTCTAAGAGATACGCAGTATTTT.

The chain uses TRBV7-9 and TRBJ1-2; D gene unclear. The V end was cut by 5 bases, the J end by 4 bases, with 20 bases between. The CDR3 contains 16 residues. Germline V gene lookup returns CDR1 SEHNR and CDR2 FQNEAQ (reference sequence). CDR3 protein: CASSPSLDGSGYGYTF. The CDR3 nucleotides are TGTGCCAGCAGCCCTTCCCTGGACGGATCCGGCTATGGCTACACCTTC.

The V gene is TRBV7-9, the J gene TRBJ1-3; D gene uncertain. Trimming removed 5 bases at V and 0 bases at J, with 14 bases between. Germline assignment: CDR1 SEHNR and CDR2 FQNEAQ (reference sequence). The CDR3 runs to 16 residues. The CDR3 coding sequence is TGTGCCAGCAGCCCGGCGGCAAGGGTCTCTGGAAACACCATATATTTT. This gives the protein CASSPAARVSGNTIYF.

In this sample, this clone turned up once. This chain's CDR3 is CASSHVASGGASSYNEQFF. CDR3 DNA: TGTGCCAGCAGCCACGTTGCGAGCGGGGGTGCGAGCTCCTACAATGAGCAGTTCTTC. The rearrangement joins TRBV3-1 (or the pseudogene TRBV3-2) to TRBJ2-1; 8 bases are a match to TRBD2. The V gene's germline CDR1 is LGHDT and CDR2 YNNKEL (reference sequence). The trim removed 3 bases at V and 0 bases at J, leaving 13 bases unmatched. CDR3 length: 19 residues.

The chain links TRBV11-3 to TRBJ1-2; no clear D gene. The length of the CDR3 is 12 residues. Trimming took off 5 bases at V and 4 bases at J, with 8 bases between the two ends. The germline gives CDR1 SGHNT, CDR2 YENEEA. This CDR3 is CASSPSTYGYTF. The CDR3 DNA sequence: TGTGCCAGCAGCCCTTCTACCTATGGCTACACCTTC.

The chain joins TRBV7-3 to TRBJ2-3; either TRBD1 or TRBD2 may fit D (6 bases each). The germline CDR1 and CDR2 sequences are SGHTA and FQGTGA. The V gene lost 2 bases and the J gene lost 4 bases, with 13 bases spanning the gap. The CDR3 is made up of 15 amino acids. The CDR3 protein is CASSLGVGGPDTQYF. CDR3 nucleotide sequence: TGTGCCAGCAGCTTAGGAGTCGGGGGCCCAGATACGCAGTATTTT.

This chain joins TRBV15 and TRBJ1-1; a possible D gene is TRBD1 (6 bases). Deletions cut 4 bases from V and 4 bases from J, with 16 bases between. Germline lookup yields CDR1 LNHNV and CDR2 YYDKDF (reference sequence). There are 15 residues in the CDR3. In DNA, the CDR3 is TGTGCCACCAGCACGGGACATGGGGCATCCACTGAAGCTTTCTTT. It is translated as CATSTGHGASTEAFF.

This clone was found once. The chain couples TRBV7-8 to TRBJ2-1; D is unresolved. Trimming removed 5 bases from V and 10 bases from J, with 12 bases in between. The CDR3 consists of 12 residues. CDR1 is SGHVS, CDR2 FQNEAQ, per germline. The CDR3 DNA follows: TGTGCCAGCAGCGTCCTAAGTCGGGAGCAGTTCTTC. Translating gives CASSVLSREQFF.

The J gene is TRBJ1-2, the V gene TRBV27; the D is unclear. This CDR3 comprises 15 residues. CDR1 and CDR2 (germline): MNHEY, SMNVEV (reference sequence). Deletions cut 5 bases from V and 6 bases from J, with 19 bases between. The CDR3 protein is CASSHRVLNWDGYTF. As DNA, the CDR3 is TGTGCCAGCAGTCACCGGGTACTCAATTGGGATGGCTACACCTTC.

This clone showed up just once. The chain has TRBV5-4 and TRBJ1-2; D uncertain. The CDR3 runs 13 residues. V was clipped by 0 bases and J by 4 bases, with 7 bases between them. Germline V gives CDR1 SGHNT, CDR2 YYREEE (reference sequence). DNA of the CDR3: TGTGCCAGCAGCTTGGTCAGAACCTATGGCTACACCTTC. Protein sequence: CASSLVRTYGYTF.

The rearrangement uses TRBV5-1 and TRBJ2-7; D not resolved. Trimming pared 0 bases from V and 2 bases from J, leaving 9 bases between. From germline, CDR1 is SGHRS and CDR2 YFSETQ. This CDR3 is built from 14 residues. CDR3 protein: CASSLDLTAYEQYF. CDR3 bases: TGCGCCAGCAGCTTGGATCTCACCGCCTACGAGCAGTACTTC.